A single sample is the source of the 19 T cell receptor beta chains below, sequenced in a study of blood T cell repertoires in COVID-19. Produced via immunoSEQ multiplex PCR; TCRdb's table is partial and in-frame only. Of about 320,000 clones listed, roughly 86% are singletons. Sequenced input: peripheral blood. These receptors were collected from a woman in her thirties with COVID-19, enrolled during active disease.

The chain couples TRBV4-2 to TRBJ2-3, with 8 nucleotides matching TRBD1. Germline assignment: CDR1 LGHNA and CDR2 YNFKEQ. Trimming cost V 3 bases and J 5 bases; bases outside gene matches: 4. This CDR3 is built from 14 residues. CDR3 bases: TGTGCCAGCAGCCAGGCGGACAGGGTAGATACGCAGTATTTT. This translates into CASSQADRVDTQYF.

The table lists this clone with a few counts. The rearrangement joins TRBV13 to TRBJ1-1; TRBD1 might be the D (6 bases). V lost 2 bases to trimming and J lost 3 bases, with 25 bases between them. In germline, CDR1 is PRHDT, CDR2 FYEKMQ (reference sequence). The CDR3 runs 19 residues. Written as DNA, the CDR3 is TGTGCCAGCAGCTTATCATTCCCTTATTCCGGACAGAGGGACACTGAAGCTTTCTTT. This translates into CASSLSFPYSGQRDTEAFF.

J is TRBJ2-1 and V is TRBV5-1; 13 bases agree with TRBD2. V lost 3 bases, J lost 3 bases, and 9 bases stayed unmatched. Per germline, CDR1 SGHRS and CDR2 YFSETQ. The CDR3 is made up of 18 amino acids. As DNA, the CDR3 is TGCGCCAGCAGCTCCATGACTAGCGGGGGGTCAATCTACAATGAGCAGTTCTTC. It specifies CASSSMTSGGSIYNEQFF. Combining the CDR3 with reference TRBV5-1 and TRBJ2-1 gives the whole variable domain KAGVTQTPRYLIKTRGQQVTLSCSPISGHRSVSWYQQTPGQGLQFLFEYFSETQRNKGNFPGRFSGRQFSNSRSEMNVSTLELGDSALYLCASSSMTSGGSIYNEQFFGPGTRLTVL.

CDR3 nucleotides: TGCGCCAGCAGCTTGGCAGGTAGCGGGGGCCTTCCCTACGAGCAGTACTTC. Residues: CASSLAGSGGLPYEQYF. This sequence joins TRBV5-1 and TRBJ2-7, with 9 bases lining up with TRBD2. J lost 2 bases, V lost 0 bases, and 9 bases had no gene match. This CDR3 spans 17 amino acids. Germline-derived CDR1 and CDR2 are SGHRS and YFSETQ.

The chain uses TRBV7-9 and TRBJ1-4; 9 nucleotides agree with TRBD1. Germline CDR1 and CDR2: SEHNR and FQNEAQ (reference sequence). V dropped 2 bases and J dropped 5; count of bases not matched to a gene: 9. CDR3 length equals 17 residues. The CDR3 is CASSLRGSDRGNEKLFF. The CDR3 DNA follows: TGTGCCAGCAGCTTACGGGGGTCAGACAGGGGGAATGAAAAACTGTTTTTT.

V usage is TRBV4-2 and J usage is TRBJ2-7, with TRBD2 as a possible D gene (6 bases). V lost 4 bases and J 3 bases, leaving 19 bases between the germline ends. CDR3 length: 16 residues. Looked up from germline, CDR1 is LGHNA and CDR2 is YNFKEQ. CDR3 loop: CASSPTAGTLDYEQYF. CDR3 nucleotide sequence: TGTGCCAGCAGCCCTACCGCGGGGACTTTAGACTACGAGCAGTACTTC.

Only a few counts were recorded for this clone. CDR3 sequence: CSASRRGGPNTQYF. The CDR3 DNA follows: TGCAGTGCTAGTAGGCGGGGGGGCCCGAATACGCAGTATTTT. The chain is built from TRBV20-1 and TRBJ2-3, with 9 bases lining up with TRBD2. V dropped 3 bases and J dropped 7; count of bases not matched to a gene: 8. Germline-derived CDR1 and CDR2 are DFQATT and SNEGSKA (reference sequence). The CDR3 extends over 14 amino acids.

This clone was observed a few times. The chain recombines TRBV7-2 with TRBJ1-1; D unclear. The CDR3 is 13 residues long. The germline V gene encodes CDR1 SGHTA and CDR2 FQGNSA. V lost 5 bases, J lost 1 base, and 8 bases lay in between. Here the CDR3 reads CASSLTENTEAFF. The CDR3 DNA is TGTGCCAGCAGCCTAACCGAGAACACTGAAGCTTTCTTT.

In this sample, this clone turned up once. The rearrangement joins TRBV9 to TRBJ1-1, with D hard to call. V was pared by 4 bases and J by 0 bases, with 10 bases between. There are 14 residues in the CDR3. The germline gives CDR1 SGDLS, CDR2 YYNGEE. CDR3 sequence (DNA): TGTGCCAGCAGCTTAGGACTGATGAACACTGAAGCTTTCTTT. This translates into CASSLGLMNTEAFF.

The V call is TRBV6-5, the J call TRBJ1-2; TRBD1 agrees at 8 bases. This CDR3 region has 15 residues. Germline assignment: CDR1 MNHEY and CDR2 SVGAGI. Germline trimming cut 4 bases from V and 5 bases from J; bases unmatched to any gene: 9. The CDR3 nucleotides read TGTGCCAGCAGTTCCCCTGGACAGGGAAGGTATGGCTACACCTTC. Translating it yields CASSSPGQGRYGYTF.

V usage is TRBV14 and J usage is TRBJ1-6, with 7 bases lining up with TRBD1. Unmatched junction bases numbered 8, after V lost 0 bases and J lost 9 bases. The CDR3 covers 16 residues. The germline V gene encodes CDR1 SGHDN and CDR2 FVKESK. This CDR3 is CASSQDRQGSGSPLHF. Here the CDR3 DNA reads TGTGCCAGCAGCCAAGACCGACAGGGTTCAGGTTCACCCCTCCACTTT.

This clone has only one observation. This chain links TRBV6-1 with TRBJ1-6; D not certain. Germline loops: CDR1 MNHNS, CDR2 SASEGT. This CDR3 is 16 amino acids long. The germline V and J ends were trimmed by 4 bases and 7 bases, with 17 bases remaining between them. CDR3 nucleotides: TGTGCCAGCAGTGCCCTGCGAGACGGGTGGAATTCACCCCTCCACTTT. Translating gives CASSALRDGWNSPLHF.

This chain links TRBV19 with TRBJ1-6; D is uncertain. The germline V and J ends were trimmed by 3 bases and 6 bases, with 15 bases remaining between them. Germline lookup yields CDR1 LNHDA and CDR2 SQIVND (reference sequence). This CDR3 has 16 amino acids. Here the CDR3 DNA reads TGTGCCAGTAGTATTTCCTCAGGCCGTCTTAATTCACCCCTCCACTTT. This sequence encodes CASSISSGRLNSPLHF.

This clone has more than one count but fewer than ten. CDR3 in amino acids: CASSGLPGEKLFF. DNA of the CDR3: TGTGCCAGCTCGGGATTACCAGGGGAAAAACTGTTTTTT. The gene calls are TRBV18 and TRBJ1-4; possible D gene TRBD1, 5 bases. Germline V gives CDR1 KGHSH, CDR2 LQKENI. V lost 6 bases and J 8 bases, leaving 13 bases between the germline ends. This CDR3 comprises 13 residues. Supplemented by reference TRBV18 and TRBJ1-4, the full variable domain reads NAGVMQNPRHLVRRRGQEARLRCSPMKGHSHVYWYRQLPEEGLKFMVYLQKENIIDESGMPKERFSAEFPKEGPSILRIQQVVRGDSAAYFCASSGLPGEKLFFGSGTQLSVL.

J is TRBJ1-1 and V is TRBV28; 8 nucleotides match TRBD1. The CDR3 is 12 residues long. Germline V gene sequence: CDR1 MDHEN, CDR2 SYDVKM. Trimming removed 8 bases from V and 3 bases from J; junction bases left unmatched: 2. In DNA, the CDR3 is TGTGCCAGCCGGACAGGGTACACTGAAGCTTTCTTT. This translates into CASRTGYTEAFF.

The V and J genes are TRBV10-1 and TRBJ1-1; the D gene is possibly TRBD1 (5 bases). Trimming removed 5 bases at V and 0 bases at J, with 10 bases between. Germline assignment: CDR1 WNHNN and CDR2 SYGVQD (reference sequence). The CDR3 runs 14 residues. CDR3 coding DNA: TGCGCCAGCAGTCAGGGAAGATTGAACACTGAAGCTTTCTTT. This codes for CASSQGRLNTEAFF.

CDR3 DNA: TGTGCCAGTAGTATAGTTTCAGGGTTCGACGAGCAGTACTTC. Amino acids: CASSIVSGFDEQYF. This chain joins TRBV19 and TRBJ2-7; TRBD1 is a possible D gene (5 bases). The germline V and J ends were trimmed by 1 base and 5 bases, with 12 bases remaining between them. CDR1 LNHDA and CDR2 SQIVND come from the germline V gene (reference sequence). There are 14 residues in the CDR3.

The CDR3 spells CASRELAGGPLIQYF. DNA of the CDR3: TGTGCCAGCAGAGAACTAGCGGGGGGGCCCTTAATTCAGTACTTC. V is TRBV2 and J is TRBJ2-4; TRBD2 matches 13 bases. The CDR3 is made up of 15 amino acids. CDR1 SNHLY and CDR2 FYNNEI come from the germline V gene. Trimming removed 6 bases from V and 10 bases from J; junction bases left unmatched: 9.

The CDR3, as DNA: TGTGCCAGCAGTTTAAAACCCCACGCTCCGGGACACTTTAATTCACCCCTCCACTTT. Amino acid sequence: CASSLKPHAPGHFNSPLHF. The V gene is TRBV28, the J gene TRBJ1-6; D is perhaps TRBD1 (6 bases). Germline CDR1 and CDR2: MDHEN and SYDVKM. Trimming pared 2 bases from V and 6 bases from J, leaving 23 bases between. There are 19 residues in the CDR3.